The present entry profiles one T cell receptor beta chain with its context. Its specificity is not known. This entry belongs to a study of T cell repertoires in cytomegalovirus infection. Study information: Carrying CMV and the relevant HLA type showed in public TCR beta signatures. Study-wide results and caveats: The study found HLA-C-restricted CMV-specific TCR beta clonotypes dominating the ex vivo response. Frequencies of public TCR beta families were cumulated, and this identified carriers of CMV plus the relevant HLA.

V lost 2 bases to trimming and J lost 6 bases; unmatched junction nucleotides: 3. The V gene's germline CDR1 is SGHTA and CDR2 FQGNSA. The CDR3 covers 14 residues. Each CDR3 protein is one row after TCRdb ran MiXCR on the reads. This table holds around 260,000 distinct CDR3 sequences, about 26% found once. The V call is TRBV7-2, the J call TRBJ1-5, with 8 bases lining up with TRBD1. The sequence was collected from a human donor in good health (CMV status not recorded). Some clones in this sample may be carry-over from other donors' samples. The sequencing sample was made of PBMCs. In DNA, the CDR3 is TGTGCCAGCAGCTTACAGGGGGCGCCTCAGCCCCAGCATTTT. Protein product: CASSLQGAPQPQHF.